This section outlines one TCR beta chain sequence together with its context. As yet, its antigen is unknown. The method was immunoSEQ multiplex PCR; TCRdb's version includes in-frame clones alone and lacks a portion of them. The repertoire consists of about 83,000 clones, with roughly 90% occurring once and the leading ten covering about 0.61%. These data are taken from a study of a mutant IDH1 vaccine in newly diagnosed glioma. In the study overall: Vaccines were begun 4-6 weeks after radiotherapy alone, or with temozolomide cycles. The treated group averaged 40.4 years old and was about 62% male, about 38% female. Patients had received radiotherapy, temozolomide, or both previously, most receiving both.

Regarding time point: week 5, during vaccination. Vaccination used 300 ug of mutant IDH1 20-mer peptide per dose, with topical imiquimod. Per the germline V gene, CDR1 is MDHEN and CDR2 is SYDVKM. This CDR3 region has 14 residues. V was clipped by 5 bases and J by 0 bases; unmatched bases: 2. The sequence was collected from a woman aged 45-60 years with glioma. Sequenced here: PBMCs, sampled from a glioma patient whose treatment included an IDH1 peptide vaccine. V is TRBV28 and J is TRBJ2-3, with TRBD2 identical over 7 bases. The CDR3 DNA reads TGTGCCAGCAGTCTGACTAGCAGCACAGATACGCAGTATTTT. Its translation is CASSLTSSTDTQYF. Filled out from reference TRBV28 and TRBJ2-3, the complete variable domain reads DVKVTQSSRYLVKRTGEKVFLECVQDMDHENMFWYRQDPGLGLRLIYFSYDVKMKEKGDIPEGYSVSREKKERFSLILESASTNQTSMYLCASSLTSSTDTQYFGPGTRLTVL.